This record covers a single T cell receptor (beta chain). The CDR3 contains 14 residues. The germline V gene encodes CDR1 SQVTM and CDR2 ANQGSEA. V lost 7 bases and J 3 bases, leaving 15 bases between the germline ends. This record belongs to a study of CD8+ T cells in alopecia areata. Stated treatment: oral pan-JAK inhibitor, 5-10 mg twice daily. cDNA prepared by RNA extraction and subsequent reverse transcription served as the template for sequencing. This table comes from immunoSEQ multiplex PCR, and its TCRdb copy is limited to in-frame clones, with some not included. This sample has under 150,000 clones; roughly 82% occur once, and the top ten carry just under 25%.

The TCR sequence derives from a human donor with alopecia areata. This specimen consisted of CD8+ T cells sorted from blood, obtained at week 4, from a patient treated with tofacitinib. This chain joins TRBV29-1 and TRBJ2-2; TRBD2 is a possible D gene (5 bases). The CDR3 spells CSAPVRGDTGELFF. CDR3 bases: TGCAGCGCCCCGGTCCGGGGAGACACCGGGGAGCTGTTTTTT.